The 17 T cell receptor beta chains in this list originate from one sample, sequenced in a study of identical twins. TCRdb re-called the 5' RACE reads through MiXCR, storing one row per CDR3 protein. The table has under 400,000 distinct CDR3 sequences, roughly 10% seen once. Material for sequencing was naive T cells sorted from blood. Source of these receptors: a woman between 45 and 60 years old in good health.

The genes are TRBV10-3 and TRBJ1-5; D is undetermined. Germline lookup yields CDR1 ENHRY and CDR2 SYGVKD. The CDR3 extends over 14 amino acids. Trimming pared 8 bases from V and 5 bases from J, leaving 16 bases between. CDR3 protein: CAIALTRGDQPQHF. DNA of the CDR3: TGTGCCATCGCCTTGACACGGGGAGATCAGCCCCAGCATTTT.

This clonotype has just a few counts. Here the CDR3 reads CATTGTTYNEQFF. CDR3 coding DNA: TGTGCCACCACCGGGACTACTTACAATGAGCAGTTCTTC. The chain employs TRBV6-2 or TRBV6-3 and TRBJ2-1; 7 bases line up with TRBD2. CDR3 length: 13 amino acids. Trimming removed 10 bases from V and 4 bases from J; junction bases left unmatched: 7. Germline assignment: CDR1 MNHEY and CDR2 SVGEGT.

A few counts support this clonotype. This chain links TRBV27 with TRBJ2-5; 12 positions agree with TRBD2. CDR1 is MNHEY and CDR2 is SMNVEV in the germline V gene (reference sequence). The trim removed 6 bases at V and 1 base at J, leaving 3 bases unmatched. The CDR3 consists of 15 residues. CDR3 in DNA: TGTGCCAGCAGCAGACTAGCGGGAGTCCAAGAGACCCAGTACTTC. It codes for CASSRLAGVQETQYF.

This chain uses TRBV10-2 with TRBJ2-2; the D is unclear. Germline values: CDR1 WSHSY, CDR2 SAAADI. The CDR3 runs to 12 residues. V gave up 10 bases and J gave up 1 base, with 7 bases separating them. As DNA, the CDR3 is TGCGCCACCGGATGGAACACCGGGGAGCTGTTTTTT. Encoded protein: CATGWNTGELFF.

CDR3 in DNA: TGTGCCAGCAGTGAACAGGGACCCCCGGACATTGAGCAGTTCTTC. Encoded protein: CASSEQGPPDIEQFF. The chain recombines TRBV12-3 or TRBV12-4 with TRBJ2-1; D is possibly TRBD1 (6 bases). This CDR3 is 15 amino acids long. V was trimmed by 5 bases and J by 9 bases, leaving 20 bases between them.

The chain joins TRBV12-5 to TRBJ2-2; D is perhaps TRBD2 (6 bases). Per the germline V gene, CDR1 is LGHNT and CDR2 is FRNRAP. The CDR3 consists of 15 residues. The germline V and J ends were trimmed by 4 bases and 3 bases, with 12 bases remaining between them. The CDR3 spells CASGSGTFYTGELFF. CDR3 DNA sequence: TGTGCTAGTGGTTCCGGGACTTTCTACACCGGGGAGCTGTTTTTT.

This sequence joins TRBV20-1 and TRBJ1-1; D is undetermined. Trimming took off 1 base at V and 0 bases at J, with 0 bases between the two ends. In germline, CDR1 is DFQATT, CDR2 SNEGSKA (reference sequence). The CDR3 spans 11 residues. CDR3 amino acids: CSARVNTEAFF. Written as DNA, the CDR3 is TGCAGTGCTAGAGTGAACACTGAAGCTTTCTTT.

This clonotype was found a few times. The chain carries TRBV19 and TRBJ2-2, with D perhaps assigned TRBD1 or TRBD2 (6 bases each). V was shortened by 7 bases and J by 6 bases, with 24 bases between the two germline ends. The CDR3 sequence is 17 residues long. CDR1 and CDR2 from the germline V gene are LNHDA and SQIVND (reference sequence). CDR3: CASTPNRGRWSAGELFF. CDR3 coding DNA: TGTGCCAGTACCCCCAACCGGGGGCGGTGGTCCGCCGGGGAGCTGTTTTTT.

This clonotype was counted between two and nine times. This chain joins TRBV27 and TRBJ2-3, with 8 nucleotides matching TRBD2. V gave up 3 bases and J gave up 3 bases; unmatched junction bases: 2. This CDR3 is 14 amino acids long. Germline V gene lookup returns CDR1 MNHEY and CDR2 SMNVEV (reference sequence). CDR3 in amino acids: CASSFRGGTDTQYF. CDR3 sequence (DNA): TGTGCCAGCAGTTTCCGGGGGGGGACAGATACGCAGTATTTT.

In its sample, this clonotype was seen a few times. The chain combines TRBV29-1 with TRBJ2-2; 10 bases line up with TRBD1. The length of the CDR3 is 14 residues. The V and J ends lost 4 bases and 6 bases, in that order; junction bases with no gene match: 5. Germline CDR1 reads SQVTM; CDR2 reads ANQGSEA. The CDR3 is CSVGWTGGAGELFF. CDR3 in DNA: TGCAGCGTTGGATGGACAGGGGGGGCCGGGGAGCTGTTTTTT.

This clonotype occurred many times. The chain has TRBV4-1 and TRBJ2-3; 12 bases map to TRBD2. The CDR3 is made up of 16 amino acids. Germline CDR1 reads MGHRA; CDR2 reads YSYEKL. J was trimmed by 1 base and V by 1 base; bases with no gene match: 0. This CDR3 reads CASSQASGRGTDTQYF. CDR3 bases: TGCGCCAGCAGCCAAGCTAGCGGGAGGGGCACAGATACGCAGTATTTT.

This clonotype was detected only a few times. The chain uses TRBV12-3 or TRBV12-4 and TRBJ1-5; D unresolved. The CDR3 loop spans 14 amino acids. V lost 3 bases and J lost 5, with 11 bases in between. The CDR3 spells CASSLTLPDQPQHF. The CDR3 DNA reads as TGTGCCAGCAGTTTGACCCTGCCAGATCAGCCCCAGCATTTT.

On this clonotype: At one of its ends the junction is not consistent with the germline gene, which may arise from a read error. The chain joins TRBV6-5 to TRBJ2-7; 8 nucleotides line up with TRBD1. The germline V gene encodes CDR1 MNHEY and CDR2 SVGAGI. There are 15 residues in the CDR3. Here the CDR3 reads CASSQGGQADYDQYF. DNA of the CDR3: TGTGCCAGCAGTCAAGGGGGACAGGCCGACTACGATCAGTACTTC.

The genes are TRBV5-6 and TRBJ2-7; TRBD1 matches 7 bases. Per the germline V gene, CDR1 is SGHDT and CDR2 is YYEEEE. The CDR3 spans 15 residues. V shed 3 bases and J 1 base; nucleotides not matched to a gene: 7. Written as DNA, the CDR3 is TGTGCCAGCAGCTCACGGCGGACAGGTTCCTACGAGCAGTACTTC. This translates into CASSSRRTGSYEQYF.

This clonotype showed up many times. The chain is built from TRBV5-6 and TRBJ1-5; TRBD1 matches 7 bases. The CDR3 has 15 amino acids. The V and J ends lost 4 bases and 3 bases, in that order; junction bases with no gene match: 7. The V gene's germline CDR1 is SGHDT and CDR2 YYEEEE. CDR3 protein: CASSGGDSPNQPQHF. CDR3 DNA: TGTGCCAGCAGCGGAGGGGACAGTCCCAATCAGCCCCAGCATTTT.

This clonotype appeared many times. The rearrangement links TRBV12-3 or TRBV12-4 to TRBJ2-2; TRBD2 matches at 8 bases. The length of the CDR3 is 14 residues. The V and J ends lost 4 bases and 8 bases, in that order; junction bases with no gene match: 6. The DNA for the CDR3 is TGTGCCAGCAGTTCCGGGGGGGCTCGTGGGGAGCTGTTTTTT. Translating it yields CASSSGGARGELFF.

The V call is TRBV7-6, the J call TRBJ1-5; D not certain. V lost 2 bases, J lost 4 bases, and 9 bases lay in between. This CDR3 contains 14 residues. Germline V gives CDR1 SGHVS, CDR2 FNYEAQ. The CDR3 DNA follows: TGTGCCAGCAGCTTAAACGCGGGAAATCAGCCCCAGCATTTT. Amino acids: CASSLNAGNQPQHF.